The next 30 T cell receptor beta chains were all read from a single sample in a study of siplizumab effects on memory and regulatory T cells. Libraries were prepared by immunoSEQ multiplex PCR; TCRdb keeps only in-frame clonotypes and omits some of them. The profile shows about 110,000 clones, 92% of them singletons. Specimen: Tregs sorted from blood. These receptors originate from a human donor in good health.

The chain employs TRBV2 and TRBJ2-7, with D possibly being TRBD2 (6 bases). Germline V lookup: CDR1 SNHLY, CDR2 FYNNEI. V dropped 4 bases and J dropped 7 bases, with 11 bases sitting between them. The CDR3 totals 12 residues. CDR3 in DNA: TGTGCCAGCAGTGTTTCAGGGAGGGAGCAGTACTTC. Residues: CASSVSGREQYF.

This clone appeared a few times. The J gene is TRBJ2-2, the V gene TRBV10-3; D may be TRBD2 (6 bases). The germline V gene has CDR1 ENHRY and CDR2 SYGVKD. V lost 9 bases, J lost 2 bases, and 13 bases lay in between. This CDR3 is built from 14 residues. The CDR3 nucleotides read TGTGCCATGCAAGGGACTTTCAACACCGGGGAGCTGTTTTTT. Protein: CAMQGTFNTGELFF.

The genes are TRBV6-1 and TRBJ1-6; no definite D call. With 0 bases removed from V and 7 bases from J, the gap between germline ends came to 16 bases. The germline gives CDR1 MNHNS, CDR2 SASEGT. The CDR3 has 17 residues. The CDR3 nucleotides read TGTGCCAGCAGTGAAGCGCGTGTAGGGATCAAGAATTCACCCCTCCACTTT. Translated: CASSEARVGIKNSPLHF.

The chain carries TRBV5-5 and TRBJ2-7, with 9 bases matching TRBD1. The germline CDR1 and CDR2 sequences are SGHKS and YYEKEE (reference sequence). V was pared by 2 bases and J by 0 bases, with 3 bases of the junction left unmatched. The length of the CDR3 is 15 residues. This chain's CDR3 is CASSFTGGSSYEQYF. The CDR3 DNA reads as TGTGCCAGCAGCTTTACAGGGGGCAGCTCCTACGAGCAGTACTTC.

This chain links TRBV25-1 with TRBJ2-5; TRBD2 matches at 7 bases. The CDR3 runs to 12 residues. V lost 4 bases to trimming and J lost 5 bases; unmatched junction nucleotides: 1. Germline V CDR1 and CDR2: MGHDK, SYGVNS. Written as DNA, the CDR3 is TGTGCCAGCAGTGTCGGGGGGGAGACCCAGTACTTC. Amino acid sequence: CASSVGGETQYF. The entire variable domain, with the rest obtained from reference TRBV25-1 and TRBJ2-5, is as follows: EADIYQTPRYLVIGTGKKITLECSQTMGHDKMYWYQQDPGMELHLIHYSYGVNSTEKGDLSSESTVSRIRTEHFPLTLESARPSHTSQYLCASSVGGETQYFGPGTRLLVL.

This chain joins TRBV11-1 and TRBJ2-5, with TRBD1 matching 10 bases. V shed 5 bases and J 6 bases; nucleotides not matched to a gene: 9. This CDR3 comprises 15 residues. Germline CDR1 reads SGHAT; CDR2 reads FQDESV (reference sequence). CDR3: CASSPGQGVGKTQYF. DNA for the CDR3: TGTGCCAGCAGCCCTGGACAGGGGGTGGGCAAGACCCAGTACTTC.

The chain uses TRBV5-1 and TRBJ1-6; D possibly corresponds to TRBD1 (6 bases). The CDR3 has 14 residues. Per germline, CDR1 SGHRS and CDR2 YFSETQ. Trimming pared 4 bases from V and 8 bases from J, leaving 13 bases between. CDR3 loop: CASSPEGGYSPLHF. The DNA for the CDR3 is TGCGCCAGCAGCCCCGAAGGGGGATATTCACCCCTCCACTTT.

This CDR3 is CASSYDVAGQGKFF. The CDR3 DNA is TGTGCCAGCAGTTACGATGTTGCGGGACAGGGGAAGTTCTTC. The chain uses TRBV6-5 and TRBJ2-1; 10 nucleotides line up with TRBD1. Trimming took 2 bases from V and 14 from J; bases not matched to a gene: 9. From germline, CDR1 is MNHEY and CDR2 SVGAGI. This CDR3 contains 14 residues.

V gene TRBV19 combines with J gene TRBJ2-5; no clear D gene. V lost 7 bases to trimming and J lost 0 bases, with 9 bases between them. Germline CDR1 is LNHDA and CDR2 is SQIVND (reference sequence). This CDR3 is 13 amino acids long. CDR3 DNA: TGTGCCAGTAAGACAAGGTACCAAGAGACCCAGTACTTC. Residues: CASKTRYQETQYF.

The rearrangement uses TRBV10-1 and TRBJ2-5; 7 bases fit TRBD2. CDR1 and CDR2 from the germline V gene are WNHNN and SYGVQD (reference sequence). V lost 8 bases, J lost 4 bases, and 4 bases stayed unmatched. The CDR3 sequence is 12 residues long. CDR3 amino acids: CASSGGGETQYF. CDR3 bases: TGCGCCAGCTCCGGCGGGGGAGAGACCCAGTACTTC.

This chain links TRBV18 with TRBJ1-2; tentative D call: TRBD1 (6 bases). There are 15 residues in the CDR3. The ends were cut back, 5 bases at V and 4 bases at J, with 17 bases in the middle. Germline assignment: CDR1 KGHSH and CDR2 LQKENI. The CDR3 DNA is TGTGCCAGCTCAGAGGACAGTGGAAGATTCTATGGCTACACCTTC. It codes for CASSEDSGRFYGYTF.

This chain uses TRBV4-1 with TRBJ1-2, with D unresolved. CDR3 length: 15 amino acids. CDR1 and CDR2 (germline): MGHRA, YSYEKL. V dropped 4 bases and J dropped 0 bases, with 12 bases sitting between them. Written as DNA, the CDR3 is TGCGCCAGCAGCCGAGCATCGGCTACTAACTATGGCTACACCTTC. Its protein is CASSRASATNYGYTF.

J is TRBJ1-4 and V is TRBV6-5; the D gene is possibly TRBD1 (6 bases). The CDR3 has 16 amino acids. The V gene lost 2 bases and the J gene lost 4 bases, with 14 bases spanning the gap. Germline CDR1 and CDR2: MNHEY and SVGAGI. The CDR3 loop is CASSYRRGAGNEKLFF. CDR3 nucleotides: TGTGCCAGCAGTTACAGGAGGGGGGCTGGTAATGAAAAACTGTTTTTT.

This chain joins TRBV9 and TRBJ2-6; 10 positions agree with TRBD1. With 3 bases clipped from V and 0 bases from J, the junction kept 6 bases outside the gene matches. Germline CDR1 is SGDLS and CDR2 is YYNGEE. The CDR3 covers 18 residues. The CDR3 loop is CASSARDRGYSGANVLTF. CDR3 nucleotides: TGTGCCAGCAGCGCCCGGGACAGGGGTTACTCTGGGGCCAACGTCCTGACTTTC.

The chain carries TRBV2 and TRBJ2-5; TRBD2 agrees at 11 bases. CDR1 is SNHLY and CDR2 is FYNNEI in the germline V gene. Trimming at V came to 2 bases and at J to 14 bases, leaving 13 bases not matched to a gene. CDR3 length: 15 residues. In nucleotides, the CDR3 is TGTGCCAGCAGTGAAAGGTCCCTACCGACTAGCGGGACTTACTTC. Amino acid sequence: CASSERSLPTSGTYF.

CDR3 sequence reads: CASSLLRSTDTQYF. The CDR3 DNA reads as TGTGCCAGCTCACTTCTGCGTAGCACAGATACGCAGTATTTT. The chain has TRBV18 and TRBJ2-3; D not certain. The CDR3 loop spans 14 amino acids. Germline-derived CDR1 and CDR2 are KGHSH and LQKENI. V lost 4 bases and J 0 bases, leaving 8 bases between the germline ends.

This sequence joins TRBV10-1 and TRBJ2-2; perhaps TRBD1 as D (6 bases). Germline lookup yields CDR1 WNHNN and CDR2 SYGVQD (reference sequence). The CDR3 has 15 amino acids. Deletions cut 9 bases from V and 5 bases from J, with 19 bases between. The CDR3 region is CARFLRGGRTGELFF. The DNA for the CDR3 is TGCGCCAGGTTTCTGCGAGGGGGTCGGACCGGGGAGCTGTTTTTT.

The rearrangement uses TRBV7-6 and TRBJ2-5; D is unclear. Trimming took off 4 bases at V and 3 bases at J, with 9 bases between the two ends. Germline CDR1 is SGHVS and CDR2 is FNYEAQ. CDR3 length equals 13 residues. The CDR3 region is CASSYNPEETQYF. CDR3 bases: TGTGCCAGCAGCTACAACCCAGAAGAGACCCAGTACTTC. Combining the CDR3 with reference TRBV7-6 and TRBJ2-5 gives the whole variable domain GAGVSQSPRYKVTKRGQDVALRCDPISGHVSLYWYRQALGQGPEFLTYFNYEAQQDKSGLPNDRFSAERPEGSISTLTIQRTEQRDSAMYRCASSYNPEETQYFGPGTRLLVL.

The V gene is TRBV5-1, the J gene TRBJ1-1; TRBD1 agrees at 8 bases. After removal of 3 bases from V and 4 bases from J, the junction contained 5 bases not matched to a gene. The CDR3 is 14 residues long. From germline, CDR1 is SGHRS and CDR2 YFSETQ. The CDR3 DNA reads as TGCGCCAGCAGCTCACAGGGGGGAGGCACTGAAGCTTTCTTT. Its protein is CASSSQGGGTEAFF.

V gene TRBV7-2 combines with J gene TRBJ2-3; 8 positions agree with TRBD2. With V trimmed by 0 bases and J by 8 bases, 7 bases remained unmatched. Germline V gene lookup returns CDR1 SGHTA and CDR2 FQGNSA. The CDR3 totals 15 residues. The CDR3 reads CASSLAGLVVGTQYF. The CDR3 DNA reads TGTGCCAGCAGCTTAGCGGGACTAGTTGTGGGTACGCAGTATTTT. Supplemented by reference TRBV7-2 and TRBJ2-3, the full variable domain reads GAGVSQSPSNKVTEKGKDVELRCDPISGHTALYWYRQSLGQGLEFLIYFQGNSAPDKSGLPSDRFSAERTGGSVSTLTIQRTQQEDSAVYLCASSLAGLVVGTQYFGPGTRLTVL.

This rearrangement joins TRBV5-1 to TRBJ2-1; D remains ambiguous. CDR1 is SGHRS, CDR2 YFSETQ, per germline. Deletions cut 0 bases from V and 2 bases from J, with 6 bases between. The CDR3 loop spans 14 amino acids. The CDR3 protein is CASSLVSAYNEQFF. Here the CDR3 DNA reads TGCGCCAGCAGCTTGGTCAGCGCCTACAATGAGCAGTTCTTC. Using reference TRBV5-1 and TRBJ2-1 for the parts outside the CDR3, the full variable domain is KAGVTQTPRYLIKTRGQQVTLSCSPISGHRSVSWYQQTPGQGLQFLFEYFSETQRNKGNFPGRFSGRQFSNSRSEMNVSTLELGDSALYLCASSLVSAYNEQFFGPGTRLTVL.

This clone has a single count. The CDR3 nucleotides read TGTGCCAGCAGCTTAGCATCCACAGGGAACTATGGCTACACCTTC. Protein product: CASSLASTGNYGYTF. The chain is built from TRBV11-1 and TRBJ1-2, with D possibly being TRBD1 (6 bases). CDR1 is SGHAT, CDR2 FQDESV, per germline (reference sequence). The CDR3 runs 15 residues. The ends were cut back, 0 bases at V and 2 bases at J, with 10 bases in the middle.

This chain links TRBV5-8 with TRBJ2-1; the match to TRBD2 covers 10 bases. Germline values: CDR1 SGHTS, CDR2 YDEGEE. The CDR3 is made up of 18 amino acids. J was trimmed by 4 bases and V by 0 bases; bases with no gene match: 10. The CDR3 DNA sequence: TGTGCCAGCAGCTTGGCCCGGAGGTCTAGCGGGGGATACAATGAGCAGTTCTTC. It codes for CASSLARRSSGGYNEQFF.

Here the CDR3 DNA reads TGTGCCAGCAGCGTCGGCCCGGGACACCAATCCTACGAGCAGTACTTC. As protein: CASSVGPGHQSYEQYF. The J gene is TRBJ2-7, the V gene TRBV9; D is possibly TRBD1 (6 bases). Germline CDR1 and CDR2: SGDLS and YYNGEE. This CDR3 is built from 16 residues. The V end lost 2 bases, the J end lost 1 base, and 16 bases lay between the germline ends.

DNA of the CDR3: TGTGCCAGCAGCTGGGGTGGAAACACCATATATTTT. It specifies CASSWGGNTIYF. The chain recombines TRBV13 with TRBJ1-3; D is uncertain. The germline V gene encodes CDR1 PRHDT and CDR2 FYEKMQ (reference sequence). The CDR3 spans 12 residues. The V end was cut by 4 bases, the J end by 3 bases, with 4 bases between.

CDR3 in DNA: TGTGCCAGCAGCTACCCGGGACAGGGGTATGGCTACACCTTC. As protein: CASSYPGQGYGYTF. The chain joins TRBV11-2 to TRBJ1-2; 10 nucleotides agree with TRBD1. Losses at the gene ends were 4 bases for V and 5 bases for J; bases not matched to a gene: 4. The CDR3 runs to 14 residues. Germline V lookup: CDR1 SGHAT, CDR2 FQNNGV.

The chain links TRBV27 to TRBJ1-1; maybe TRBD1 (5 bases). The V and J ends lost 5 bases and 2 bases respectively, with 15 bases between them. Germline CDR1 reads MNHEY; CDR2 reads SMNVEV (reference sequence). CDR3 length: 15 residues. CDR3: CASSSSPQGNTEAFF. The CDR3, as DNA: TGTGCCAGCAGTAGTTCTCCGCAGGGTAACACTGAAGCTTTCTTT.

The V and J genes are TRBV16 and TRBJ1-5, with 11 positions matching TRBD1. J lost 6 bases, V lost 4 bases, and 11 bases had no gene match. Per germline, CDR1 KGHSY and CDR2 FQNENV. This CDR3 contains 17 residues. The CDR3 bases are TGTGCCAGCAGCCGAGGGACAGGGGGTTGGGGCAGTCAGCCCCAGCATTTT. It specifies CASSRGTGGWGSQPQHF.

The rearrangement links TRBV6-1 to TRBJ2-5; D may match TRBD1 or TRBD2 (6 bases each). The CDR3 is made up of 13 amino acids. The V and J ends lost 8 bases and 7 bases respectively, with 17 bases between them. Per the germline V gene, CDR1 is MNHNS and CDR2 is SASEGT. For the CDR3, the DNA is TGTGCCAGCCGGGGGCCGGGAATCGTGACCCAGTACTTC. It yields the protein CASRGPGIVTQYF.

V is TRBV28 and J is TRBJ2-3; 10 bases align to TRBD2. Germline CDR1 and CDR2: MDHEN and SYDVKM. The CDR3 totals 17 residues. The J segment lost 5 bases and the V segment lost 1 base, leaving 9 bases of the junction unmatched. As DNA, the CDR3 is TGTGCCAGCAGTTTATTAGGGCTAGCGGGAGTTAAAGATACGCAGTATTTT. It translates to CASSLLGLAGVKDTQYF.